These T cell receptor beta chains were read from a single sample in a study of blood T cells in healthy people across ages. TCRdb called the 5' RACE reads again in MiXCR, with one record for every CDR3 protein. The profile covers over 500,000 distinct CDR3 sequences, with roughly half appearing a single time and approximately 13% taken by the ten largest. The sequencing input was blood. These receptors came from a woman over 75 in good health. CDR3s include the opening cysteine and the closing phenylalanine or tryptophan. Fields, in order: V gene, CDR3 length, CDR3 protein.

TRBV29-1 | 15 | CGVEDRWVGQGRSFF
TRBV7-2 | 13 | CASSLAKGEKLFF
TRBV5-1 | 15 | CASSLVASGSETQYF
TRBV27 | 17 | CASSFSQYSGRSGELFF
TRBV11-2 | 13 | CASSRSQGDTQYF
TRBV6-5 | 11 | CVSSYYGTQFF
TRBV3-1 | 16 | CASSHTRRKSYNEQFF
TRBV5-1 | 16 | CASSLEQGLSTDTQYF
TRBV6-1 | 14 | CASSADKAYQPQHF
TRBV7-9 | 15 | CASSSTTPGDTEAFF
TRBV6-5 | 19 | CASSYSKTSGTASSYEQYF
TRBV20-1 | 13 | CSARGTAPYEQYF
TRBV3-1 | 15 | CASSHSTGGIYEQYF
TRBV27 | 14 | CASSSGTLYNEQFF
TRBV5-1 | 16 | CASSRPSGNPTDTQYF
TRBV5-5 | 15 | CASSLPQGARNEQFF
TRBV7-2 | 14 | CASSSGTSMETQYF
TRBV4-1 | 15 | CASSQDPRGVDTQYF
TRBV29-1 | 13 | CSVISGWGDTQYF
TRBV27 | 15 | CASSLTDRGRGEQYF
TRBV12-3/TRBV12-4 | 14 | CVSSAWDSNQPQHF
TRBV10-3 | 12 | CAISESGVEQYF
TRBV20-1 | 13 | CAGGRGSYNEQFF
TRBV12-3/TRBV12-4 | 15 | CASSLSPQRVNEQFF
TRBV7-8 | 14 | CASSLGTFYNEQFF
TRBV20-1 | 16 | CSARKRAWRNNQPQHF
TRBV12-3/TRBV12-4 | 14 | CASSLQGSEQPQHF
TRBV2 | 15 | CASSNPGPLTGELFF
TRBV20-1 | 13 | CSAKDGVLYGYTF
TRBV5-1 | 13 | CASSSKDTGELFF
TRBV28 | 12 | CASSLQNREQYF